This T cell receptor beta chain was identified during a study of blood T cell repertoires in COVID-19. In the study overall: Acute and convalescent COVID-19 specimens originated in the United States, Italy and Spain. T cells, B-cell-depleted T cells, or PBMCs supplied cDNA or gDNA.

V dropped 1 base and J dropped 4 bases, with 9 bases sitting between them. The CDR3 is 14 residues long. CDR1 and CDR2 from the germline V gene are SGHNT and YYREEE (reference sequence). How the authors handled the data: Reference gene primer amplification gave estimated nucleated cell counts. Assay: immunoSEQ multiplex PCR; the TCRdb copy retains only in-frame clones and omits some. V, J and clone size are those of that table, while D and trimming were read from the DNA. The sample lists approximately 46,000 clones, 84% occurring once. The rearrangement joins TRBV5-4 to TRBJ2-1; D not certain. This receptor was obtained from a human donor in a cohort sampled during active COVID-19. Sequencing used peripheral blood. CDR3 bases: TGTGCCAGCAGCTTGCAACTACTGTACAATGAGCAGTTCTTC. It is translated as CASSLQLLYNEQFF. The whole variable domain, filled in from reference TRBV5-4 and TRBJ2-1, reads ETGVTQSPTHLIKTRGQQVTLRCSSQSGHNTVSWYQQALGQGPQFIFQYYREEENGRGNFPPRFSGLQFPNYSSELNVNALELDDSALYLCASSLQLLYNEQFFGPGTRLTVL.